This entry describes one TCR beta chain. The sample is drawn from a study of blood T cell repertoires in COVID-19. Across the study: COVID-19 samples from acute and convalescent phases originated in the United States, Italy and Spain. PBMCs, B-cell-depleted T cells, or T cells provided the cDNA or gDNA that made up the material.

This CDR3 is 16 amino acids long. The V and J ends lost 5 bases and 1 base respectively, with 17 bases between them. CDR1 SEHNR and CDR2 FQNEAQ come from the germline V gene (reference sequence). Authors' data handling: Quantification of nucleated cells was approximated via reference gene primer amplification. The assay was immunoSEQ multiplex PCR, and TCRdb's table has in-frame clones only and misses some. The V and J calls and clone size were taken over from that table, and D and trimming were inferred from the DNA. The sample records 210,000 or so clones, about 77% being singletons. The chain couples TRBV7-9 to TRBJ1-1; D possibly corresponds to TRBD1 (6 bases). This receptor was identified in a woman aged 80 or over with active or convalescent COVID-19. The sequenced sample was peripheral blood. CDR3 nucleotide sequence: TGTGCCAGCAGCCCCAGGGGTGAGGGACAGAACACTGAAGCTTTCTTT. Translated, it gives CASSPRGEGQNTEAFF.